The 27 T cell receptor beta chains listed next were all sequenced from one sample in a study of blood T cell repertoires in COVID-19. Using immunoSEQ multiplex PCR, the repertoire was profiled, and TCRdb retains in-frame clones only, with some absent. The data contain fewer than 500,000 clones, nearly 90% of them singletons. Sequencing was carried out using PBMCs or T cells enriched from blood (not recorded which). These receptors were taken from a woman under 30 with acute COVID-19.

The chain is built from TRBV7-8 and TRBJ2-1; a possible D gene is TRBD2 (6 bases). Trimming took 5 bases from V and 3 from J, leaving 14 bases between them. CDR1 and CDR2 (germline): SGHVS, FQNEAQ. The length of the CDR3 is 15 residues. The CDR3 is CASSPHGTYYNEQFF. CDR3 nucleotide sequence: TGTGCCAGCAGCCCCCACGGGACTTACTACAATGAGCAGTTCTTC.

This clone was found a few times. The CDR3 loop reads CASSIGTGVRNTIYF. CDR3 nucleotides: TGTGCCAGCAGCATAGGGACAGGGGTTAGAAACACCATATATTTT. This chain uses TRBV3-1 (or the pseudogene TRBV3-2) with TRBJ1-3; 10 bases match TRBD1. There are 15 residues in the CDR3. Trimming removed 5 bases from V and 5 bases from J; junction bases left unmatched: 6. Looked up from germline, CDR1 is LGHDT and CDR2 is YNNKEL (reference sequence).

V gene TRBV18 combines with J gene TRBJ2-7; no firm D call. This CDR3 spans 15 amino acids. V was shortened by 2 bases and J by 5 bases, with 16 bases between the two germline ends. From germline, CDR1 is KGHSH and CDR2 LQKENI. CDR3 bases: TGTGCCAGCTCACCAGTTTTGTCGGGTGCGAACGAGCAGTACTTC. This translates into CASSPVLSGANEQYF.

The rearrangement links TRBV27 to TRBJ1-1; 7 bases are shared with TRBD1. The V segment lost 5 bases and the J segment 3 bases; nucleotides outside the gene matches: 9. Germline V gives CDR1 MNHEY, CDR2 SMNVEV (reference sequence). The CDR3 contains 15 residues. The CDR3 sequence is CASSPDSRGDTEAFF. CDR3 nucleotides: TGTGCCAGCAGTCCGGACTCCAGGGGGGACACTGAAGCTTTCTTT.

V usage is TRBV29-1 and J usage is TRBJ1-2; tentatively, D is TRBD1 (6 bases). The CDR3 has 16 residues. V was cut by 0 bases and J by 5 bases, with 19 bases left in between. Germline V gene sequence: CDR1 SQVTM, CDR2 ANQGSEA. CDR3 loop: CSVEDPRRGADYGYTF. The DNA of the CDR3 is TGCAGCGTTGAAGACCCCAGACGGGGGGCTGATTATGGCTACACCTTC. The full variable domain, in which reference TRBV29-1 and TRBJ1-2 provide the parts outside the CDR3, is SAVISQKPSRDICQRGTSLTIQCQVDSQVTMMFWYRQQPGQSLTLIATANQGSEATYESGFVIDKFPISRPNLTFSTLTVSNMSPEDSSIYLCSVEDPRRGADYGYTFGSGTRLTVV.

In regard to this clone: The same CDR3 is also encoded by other DNA sequences in this sample. The chain employs TRBV7-9 and TRBJ1-5; TRBD1 is a possible D gene (5 bases). CDR1 SEHNR and CDR2 FQNEAQ come from the germline V gene (reference sequence). This CDR3 spans 14 amino acids. Trimming removed 2 bases from V and 3 bases from J, with 8 bases in between. CDR3 nucleotide sequence: TGTGCCAGCAGCTTATCACAGGACAATCAGCCCCAGCATTTT. Translating gives CASSLSQDNQPQHF.

The chain carries TRBV7-2 and TRBJ1-2, with 7 bases fitting TRBD1. The CDR3 covers 16 residues. Germline loops: CDR1 SGHTA, CDR2 FQGNSA. Losses at the gene ends were 6 bases for V and 4 bases for J; bases not matched to a gene: 14. The CDR3 sequence: CASRKTTGAPLYGYTF. CDR3 DNA: TGTGCCAGCAGGAAGACAACAGGGGCGCCACTCTATGGCTACACCTTC.

The chain employs TRBV9 and TRBJ2-1, with 8 bases fitting TRBD2. The CDR3 extends over 16 amino acids. Germline values: CDR1 SGDLS, CDR2 YYNGEE. V trimming: 5 bases; J trimming: 8 bases; junction bases outside the gene matches: 15. Here the CDR3 reads CASSPTSGRSGYEQFF. The CDR3 nucleotides are TGTGCCAGCAGTCCTACGAGCGGGAGATCTGGGTATGAGCAGTTCTTC.

The gene calls are TRBV28 and TRBJ2-1; D gene uncertain. V was cut by 7 bases and J by 0 bases, with 13 bases left in between. Germline lookup yields CDR1 MDHEN and CDR2 SYDVKM. This CDR3 has 15 residues. DNA for the CDR3: TGTGCCAGCACATCAAGTGAGAGCTCCTACAATGAGCAGTTCTTC. Residues: CASTSSESSYNEQFF.

The chain has TRBV6-5 and TRBJ2-2; D unresolved. The ends were cut back, 0 bases at V and 1 base at J, with 6 bases in the middle. Germline loops: CDR1 MNHEY, CDR2 SVGAGI. The CDR3 contains 15 residues. The CDR3 is CASSYSSGNTGELFF. DNA for the CDR3: TGTGCCAGCAGTTACTCTTCAGGGAACACCGGGGAGCTGTTTTTT.

V and J are TRBV9 and TRBJ2-7, with TRBD2 matching 9 bases. V lost 0 bases to trimming and J lost 4 bases; unmatched junction nucleotides: 11. Germline lookup yields CDR1 SGDLS and CDR2 YYNGEE. This CDR3 has 17 residues. In DNA form, the CDR3 reads TGTGCCAGCAGCGTAGCGGCTAGCGGGATCCGATCGTACGAGCAGTACTTC. It codes for CASSVAASGIRSYEQYF.

This clone came up once. The chain is built from TRBV18 and TRBJ2-1; D unclear. Germline assignment: CDR1 KGHSH and CDR2 LQKENI. The CDR3 totals 10 residues. Trimming removed 3 bases at V and 12 bases at J, with 6 bases between. This CDR3 reads CASSPNSQFF. Written as DNA, the CDR3 is TGTGCCAGCTCACCTAATTCGCAGTTCTTC.

This rearrangement joins TRBV11-2 to TRBJ1-4; 7 bases fit TRBD1. After removal of 5 bases from V and 4 bases from J, the junction contained 10 bases not matched to a gene. Germline V gene lookup returns CDR1 SGHAT and CDR2 FQNNGV. There are 16 residues in the CDR3. The DNA of the CDR3 is TGTGCCAGCAGCGCAATACAGGGGAAGGGTAATGAAAAACTGTTTTTT. Translation: CASSAIQGKGNEKLFF.

The chain uses TRBV27 and TRBJ2-7; D may be TRBD2 (5 bases). Germline V gives CDR1 MNHEY, CDR2 SMNVEV (reference sequence). This CDR3 is 14 amino acids long. Trimming left V 2 bases short and J 1 base short, with 9 bases between. The CDR3 sequence: CASSLNRDSYEQYF. The CDR3, as DNA: TGTGCCAGCAGTTTAAACCGGGATTCCTACGAGCAGTACTTC.

Here the CDR3 DNA reads TGTGCCAGCAGCTCCAGGGGGAATGAGCAGTTCTTC. This encodes CASSSRGNEQFF. This rearrangement joins TRBV28 to TRBJ2-1; 7 nucleotides align to TRBD1. V lost 6 bases, J lost 7 bases, and 3 bases stayed unmatched. Looked up from germline, CDR1 is MDHEN and CDR2 is SYDVKM. The length of the CDR3 is 12 residues.

The chain recombines TRBV10-3 with TRBJ2-7, with D unresolved. CDR3 size: 12 residues. Germline V lookup: CDR1 ENHRY, CDR2 SYGVKD. V lost 2 bases and J lost 2, with 4 bases in between. CDR3: CAISEQTYEQYF. The CDR3 DNA reads as TGTGCCATCAGTGAGCAAACCTACGAGCAGTACTTC.

This clone was seen only a few times. This chain links TRBV3-1 (or the pseudogene TRBV3-2) with TRBJ1-3; D gene unclear. The CDR3 length is 15 residues. In germline, CDR1 is LGHDT, CDR2 YNNKEL (reference sequence). Deletions cut 3 bases from V and 2 bases from J, with 11 bases between. CDR3 bases: TGTGCCAGCAGCCATCCTCAGAAGACTGGAAACACCATATATTTT. Translation gives CASSHPQKTGNTIYF.

The V and J genes are TRBV13 and TRBJ2-5; a weak D match, TRBD2 (6 bases). Germline CDR1 reads PRHDT; CDR2 reads FYEKMQ (reference sequence). This CDR3 contains 14 residues. Trimming took 5 bases from V and 2 from J, leaving 12 bases between them. This CDR3 reads CASSQNSGQETQYF. The CDR3 DNA is TGTGCCAGCAGCCAGAATAGCGGTCAAGAGACCCAGTACTTC.

The rearrangement joins TRBV7-2 to TRBJ2-1; 10 nucleotides align to TRBD2. Germline trimming cut 4 bases from V and 12 bases from J; bases unmatched to any gene: 12. Germline V CDR1 and CDR2: SGHTA, FQGNSA. This CDR3 has 15 amino acids. CDR3 in amino acids: CASSSRTSGYLGQFF. The CDR3 DNA is TGTGCCAGCAGCTCCCGGACTAGCGGTTACTTAGGGCAGTTCTTC.

This chain joins TRBV6-2 or TRBV6-3 and TRBJ1-2; 8 nucleotides agree with TRBD1. The germline V gene has CDR1 MNHEY and CDR2 SVGEGT. With 5 bases clipped from V and 2 bases from J, the junction kept 4 bases outside the gene matches. The length of the CDR3 is 14 residues. The CDR3 region is CASSLGQVNYGYTF. CDR3 sequence (DNA): TGTGCCAGCAGTCTGGGACAGGTGAACTATGGCTACACCTTC.

The chain couples TRBV6-5 to TRBJ2-5; D is possibly TRBD2 (6 bases). CDR1 and CDR2 from the germline V gene are MNHEY and SVGAGI. The CDR3 has 14 amino acids. Between the trimmed V and J ends, which lost 3 bases and 5 bases, there was a span of 13 bases. The DNA for the CDR3 is TGTGCCAGCAGTTATAGCGGAGGGAGGGAGACCCAGTACTTC. Encoded protein: CASSYSGGRETQYF.

The V gene is TRBV5-1, the J gene TRBJ1-2, with D possibly being TRBD1 (6 bases). Trimming cost V 4 bases and J 8 bases, with 24 bases left between them. The CDR3 sequence is 16 residues long. From germline, CDR1 is SGHRS and CDR2 YFSETQ. Here the CDR3 DNA reads TGCGCCAGCAGCCCCCGGACAGCCAGACAACCGGGGGGCTACACCTTC. It codes for CASSPRTARQPGGYTF.

The gene calls are TRBV10-1 and TRBJ2-7; the match to TRBD2 covers 14 bases. The CDR3 sequence is 16 residues long. Germline V CDR1 and CDR2: WNHNN, SYGVQD (reference sequence). V lost 1 base, J lost 6 bases, and 5 bases stayed unmatched. CDR3 coding DNA: TGCGCCAGCAGTGAGTTGGGACTAGCGGGAGTCGGCGAGCAGTACTTC. Translation: CASSELGLAGVGEQYF.

This chain connects TRBV2 to TRBJ1-2, with a weak D call TRBD1 (5 bases). This CDR3 contains 13 residues. Trimming took 6 bases from V and 8 from J, leaving 16 bases between them. Germline V gene sequence: CDR1 SNHLY, CDR2 FYNNEI. The CDR3 sequence: CASSATNRSGYTF. In nucleotides, the CDR3 is TGTGCCAGCAGCGCGACAAACAGGAGCGGCTACACCTTC.

Of note for this clone: This specimen includes other DNA sequences encoding the same CDR3. The genes are TRBV6-5 and TRBJ1-2; perhaps TRBD1 as D (6 bases). This CDR3 comprises 13 residues. Trimming left V 2 bases short and J 2 bases short, with 6 bases between. Per the germline V gene, CDR1 is MNHEY and CDR2 is SVGAGI. CDR3 residues: CASSYGQNYGYTF. The CDR3 region has the DNA TGTGCCAGCAGTTACGGACAGAACTATGGCTACACCTTC.

The chain combines TRBV2 with TRBJ2-4; maybe TRBD2 (5 bases). Between the trimmed V and J ends, which lost 7 bases and 8 bases, there was a span of 9 bases. CDR3 length: 11 residues. Germline V gene lookup returns CDR1 SNHLY and CDR2 FYNNEI. The CDR3 here is CASTGKYIQYF. The CDR3 DNA reads TGTGCCAGCACGGGGAAATACATTCAGTACTTC. Looking up the rest from reference TRBV2 and TRBJ2-4 gives the full variable domain: EPEVTQTPSHQVTQMGQEVILRCVPISNHLYFYWYRQILGQKVEFLVSFYNNEISEKSEIFDDQFSVERPDGSNFTLKIRSTKLEDSAMYFCASTGKYIQYFGAGTRLSVL.

The V call is TRBV18, the J call TRBJ2-7; a possible D gene is TRBD1 (5 bases). CDR1 is KGHSH, CDR2 LQKENI, per germline. V lost 1 base and J lost 6, with 10 bases in between. This CDR3 is 13 amino acids long. In DNA, the CDR3 is TGTGCCAGCTCACCACGGATTGGGGCCGAGCAGTACTTC. Translated: CASSPRIGAEQYF.